The 29 T cell receptor beta chains presented below share a single source sample, sequenced in a study of CD8 T cells in ankylosing spondylitis. TCRdb re-called the 5' RACE reads with MiXCR, one entry per CDR3 protein. The table includes 130,000 or so distinct CDR3 sequences, roughly 7.3% detected once. The source material was blood, either unsorted or a sorted T cell fraction (not recorded which). The receptors here all came from a male donor with ankylosing spondylitis or in good health (not recorded which).

This clonotype showed up many times. This sequence joins TRBV29-1 and TRBJ2-7, with D possibly matching TRBD1 (5 bases). The germline CDR1 and CDR2 sequences are SQVTM and ANQGSEA. V was pared by 4 bases and J by 2 bases, with 18 bases between. The CDR3 runs to 15 residues. CDR3 nucleotides: TGCAGCGTTGCCCGTTTGGGAAGGGGCACCTACGAGCAGTACTTC. The encoded protein is CSVARLGRGTYEQYF.

This clonotype was seen many times. The chain links TRBV4-3 to TRBJ1-2; unclear D gene. This CDR3 is built from 13 residues. The germline gives CDR1 LGHNA, CDR2 YSLEER. V dropped 1 base and J dropped 9 bases, with 12 bases sitting between them. In DNA form, the CDR3 reads TGCGCCAGCAGCCAAGGGGTTCATATACGCTACACCTTC. Protein sequence: CASSQGVHIRYTF.

This clonotype was observed many times. The chain has TRBV6-2 or TRBV6-3 and TRBJ2-2; TRBD1 matches 7 bases. CDR1 is MNHEY and CDR2 is SVGEGT in the germline V gene. The CDR3 consists of 14 residues. V was pared by 8 bases and J by 3 bases, with 6 bases of the junction left unmatched. In DNA form, the CDR3 reads TGTGCCAGCTCCAGACAGGGTGACACCGGGGAGCTGTTTTTT. Translated: CASSRQGDTGELFF.

This clonotype was detected ten times or more. V gene TRBV7-9 combines with J gene TRBJ2-2, with 7 bases identical to TRBD1. CDR3 size: 14 residues. J lost 3 bases, V lost 5 bases, and 3 bases had no gene match. CDR1 is SEHNR and CDR2 is FQNEAQ in the germline V gene (reference sequence). In DNA form, the CDR3 reads TGTGCCAGCAGCAACACAGGGGACACCGGGGAGCTGTTTTTT. It translates to CASSNTGDTGELFF.

This clonotype was picked up a small number of times. The rearrangement links TRBV20-1 to TRBJ2-3; D is unclear. Trimming took 6 bases from V and 6 from J, leaving 7 bases between them. The germline V gene encodes CDR1 DFQATT and CDR2 SNEGSKA (reference sequence). This CDR3 spans 10 amino acids. CDR3: CSATHDTQYF. For the CDR3, the DNA is TGCAGTGCCACCCATGATACGCAGTATTTT.

This clonotype was counted ten times or more. The V gene is TRBV3-1, the J gene TRBJ2-5; 9 bases fit TRBD2. Trimming took 1 base from V and 5 from J; bases not matched to a gene: 5. CDR1 is LGHDT, CDR2 YNNKEL, per germline (reference sequence). There are 15 residues in the CDR3. The CDR3 DNA follows: TGTGCCAGCAGCCAAGGGACTAGCGTTCAGGAGACCCAGTACTTC. Encoded protein: CASSQGTSVQETQYF.

This clonotype was detected a few times. One junction end does not reproduce the germline sequence, and a read error may be involved. CDR3 coding DNA: TGTGCTAGCAGCAAGAGACTAGCGGGATACAATGAGCAGTTCTTC. It codes for CASSKRLAGYNEQFF. The chain is built from TRBV7-7 and TRBJ2-1; 11 bases align to TRBD2. The germline V gene has CDR1 SSHAT and CDR2 FNYEAQ (reference sequence). The CDR3 covers 15 residues. The full variable domain, rest sourced from reference TRBV7-7 and TRBJ2-1, is GAGVSQSPRYKVTKRGQDVTLRCDPISSHATLYWYQQALGQGPEFLTYFNYEAQPDKSGLPSDRFSAERPEGSISTLTIQRTEQRDSAMYRCASSKRLAGYNEQFFGPGTRLTVL.

This clonotype was observed many times. V and J are TRBV20-1 and TRBJ2-7; D possibly uses TRBD1 or TRBD2 (5 bases each). Germline V CDR1 and CDR2: DFQATT, SNEGSKA (reference sequence). V dropped 1 base and J dropped 1 base, with 8 bases sitting between them. The CDR3 contains 13 residues. CDR3 amino acids: CSARGDGSYEQYF. As DNA, the CDR3 is TGCAGTGCTAGAGGGGACGGATCCTACGAGCAGTACTTC.

This clonotype was observed at least ten times. The V gene is TRBV10-3, the J gene TRBJ2-7, with 10 bases matching TRBD1. The length of the CDR3 is 14 residues. Germline V CDR1 and CDR2: ENHRY, SYGVKD. V shed 2 bases, J shed 4 bases, and the junction held 2 bases outside the gene matches. The CDR3 region has the DNA TGTGCCATCAGTGAGGGACAGGGGGTATACGAGCAGTACTTC. Translating gives CAISEGQGVYEQYF.

At least ten counts were recorded for this clonotype. The J gene is TRBJ2-5, the V gene TRBV20-1; TRBD1 is a possible D gene (6 bases). The CDR3 extends over 13 amino acids. The germline V gene encodes CDR1 DFQATT and CDR2 SNEGSKA (reference sequence). The V end was cut by 4 bases, the J end by 2 bases, with 11 bases between. Written as DNA, the CDR3 is TGCAGTGCTACCTGGACAGTTCAAGAGACCCAGTACTTC. Its protein is CSATWTVQETQYF.

This clonotype was seen at least ten times. The V gene is TRBV20-1, the J gene TRBJ2-3; a possible D gene is TRBD2 (6 bases). This CDR3 is 16 amino acids long. V lost 6 bases and J lost 1, with 20 bases in between. Germline V gene data show CDR1 as DFQATT and CDR2 as SNEGSKA (reference sequence). The DNA of the CDR3 is TGCAGTGCGCTAAAGCGTGGGGGGTCCCGCACAGATACGCAGTATTTT. Amino acids: CSALKRGGSRTDTQYF.

This clonotype showed up many times. This chain joins TRBV5-1 and TRBJ2-6, with D unresolved. CDR1 SGHRS and CDR2 YFSETQ come from the germline V gene. The CDR3 runs 14 residues. V was trimmed by 5 bases and J by 0 bases, leaving 6 bases between them. CDR3 in amino acids: CASRDNSGANVLTF. DNA of the CDR3: TGCGCCAGCAGAGACAACTCTGGGGCCAACGTCCTGACTTTC.

This clonotype was detected only a few times. V gene TRBV28 combines with J gene TRBJ2-5, with 10 bases that match TRBD2. Germline lookup yields CDR1 MDHEN and CDR2 SYDVKM. V trimming: 6 bases; J trimming: 1 base; junction bases outside the gene matches: 2. This CDR3 has 14 amino acids. Written as DNA, the CDR3 is TGTGCCAGCAGGGTAGCGGGGGGCCAAGAGACCCAGTACTTC. It specifies CASRVAGGQETQYF.

This clonotype occurred many times. J is TRBJ2-4 and V is TRBV27; TRBD1 matches at 10 bases. The CDR3 runs 14 residues. Trimming removed 4 bases from V and 7 bases from J; junction bases left unmatched: 4. Germline V lookup: CDR1 MNHEY, CDR2 SMNVEV (reference sequence). The chain's CDR3 is CASSSGQGENIQYF. The CDR3, as DNA: TGTGCCAGCAGTTCAGGACAGGGGGAGAACATTCAGTACTTC.

This clonotype was seen ten or more times. The chain links TRBV5-1 to TRBJ2-1; 9 bases line up with TRBD2. The V and J ends lost 2 bases and 0 bases, in that order; junction bases with no gene match: 3. The CDR3 runs 16 residues. The V gene's germline CDR1 is SGHRS and CDR2 YFSETQ. The CDR3 region has the DNA TGCGCCAGCAGCTTAGCGGGAGGTCGCTCCTACAATGAGCAGTTCTTC. It translates to CASSLAGGRSYNEQFF.

This clonotype came up many times. The CDR3 sequence is CASSWAGDANTEAFF. The CDR3 region has the DNA TGCGCCAGCAGCTGGGCAGGGGACGCGAACACTGAAGCTTTCTTT. V is TRBV5-1 and J is TRBJ1-1; D perhaps matches TRBD1 (6 bases). Per the germline V gene, CDR1 is SGHRS and CDR2 is YFSETQ. The CDR3 consists of 15 residues. V shed 3 bases and J shed 1 base, with 13 bases lying between them.

This clonotype was seen ten or more times. The chain links TRBV29-1 to TRBJ2-1, with 11 bases aligning to TRBD2. Germline CDR1 reads SQVTM; CDR2 reads ANQGSEA. Trimming took 3 bases from V and 6 from J; bases not matched to a gene: 1. This CDR3 region has 13 residues. CDR3 sequence (DNA): TGCAGCGTTGATACTAGCGGGAGCAATGAGCAGTTCTTC. This translates into CSVDTSGSNEQFF.

This clonotype was detected many times. The CDR3 here is CAWGVNQETQYF. The CDR3 nucleotides are TGTGCCTGGGGAGTGAACCAAGAGACCCAGTACTTC. The V call is TRBV30, the J call TRBJ2-5, with D unresolved. The CDR3 is 12 amino acids. Germline V CDR1 and CDR2: GTSNPN, SVGIG (reference sequence). V was cut by 5 bases and J by 0 bases, with 7 bases left in between.

This clonotype occurred many times. The chain combines TRBV5-1 with TRBJ1-2; no firm D call. Germline V gene sequence: CDR1 SGHRS, CDR2 YFSETQ. There are 16 residues in the CDR3. Between the trimmed V and J ends, which lost 1 base and 0 bases, there was a span of 13 bases. The CDR3 sequence is CASSLIPGPPNYGYTF. CDR3 in DNA: TGCGCCAGCAGCTTGATCCCAGGACCTCCTAACTATGGCTACACCTTC. Full variable domain (outside the CDR3, taken from reference TRBV5-1 and TRBJ1-2): KAGVTQTPRYLIKTRGQQVTLSCSPISGHRSVSWYQQTPGQGLQFLFEYFSETQRNKGNFPGRFSGRQFSNSRSEMNVSTLELGDSALYLCASSLIPGPPNYGYTFGSGTRLTVV.

This clonotype has at least ten counts. The V gene is TRBV19, the J gene TRBJ1-2, with TRBD1 matching over 7 bases. This CDR3 region has 18 residues. From germline, CDR1 is LNHDA and CDR2 SQIVND (reference sequence). The V and J ends lost 5 bases and 2 bases, in that order; junction bases with no gene match: 17. For the CDR3, the DNA is TGTGCCAGTAGTGATAACGACAGGGATTATTTTCGGAACTATGGCTACACCTTC. Translation gives CASSDNDRDYFRNYGYTF.

This clonotype was seen at least ten times. The V gene is TRBV14, the J gene TRBJ2-1; TRBD2 might be the D (5 bases). CDR3 length equals 15 residues. The germline V gene encodes CDR1 SGHDN and CDR2 FVKESK. V lost 3 bases and J lost 2, with 11 bases in between. The CDR3 here is CASSQGAVTYNEQFF. The DNA for the CDR3 is TGTGCCAGCAGCCAGGGAGCAGTGACCTACAATGAGCAGTTCTTC.

The sample holds many counts of this clonotype. CDR3 sequence: CASSLTEIDTDTQYF. The CDR3 DNA is TGCGCCAGCAGCTTGACGGAAATAGACACAGATACGCAGTATTTT. The rearrangement links TRBV5-1 to TRBJ2-3; D unclear. CDR1 SGHRS and CDR2 YFSETQ come from the germline V gene. V lost 1 base to trimming and J lost 2 bases, with 11 bases between them. The CDR3 has 15 residues.

This clonotype was seen repeatedly, ten times or more. CDR3 region: CASSLARAAMNSPLHF. In nucleotides, the CDR3 is TGTGCCAGCAGCTTAGCGCGGGCGGCGATGAATTCACCCCTCCACTTT. The chain links TRBV7-8 to TRBJ1-6; D remains ambiguous. Germline values: CDR1 SGHVS, CDR2 FQNEAQ. CDR3 size: 16 residues. With 0 bases removed from V and 7 bases from J, the gap between germline ends came to 13 bases.

Many counts were recorded for this clonotype. The chain carries TRBV25-1 and TRBJ2-4, with a possible D match to TRBD1 (5 bases). Germline V lookup: CDR1 MGHDK, CDR2 SYGVNS. The CDR3 is 14 amino acids. V was pared by 4 bases and J by 8 bases, with 15 bases between. The CDR3 here is CASSGSRGFDIQYF. In DNA, the CDR3 is TGTGCCAGCAGTGGTTCAAGGGGATTTGACATTCAGTACTTC.

This clonotype was seen many times. One end of the junction is discordant with germline, which a read error may explain. V gene TRBV20-1 combines with J gene TRBJ2-2; D possibly matches TRBD1 or TRBD2 (5 bases each). The CDR3 contains 16 residues. Germline CDR1 is DFQATT and CDR2 is SNEGSKA (reference sequence). The CDR3 DNA sequence: TGCTGTGCTAGAGAATTTCGGGGACCGAACACCGGGGAGCTGTTTTTT. Translating it yields CCAREFRGPNTGELFF.

The chain couples TRBV6-2 or TRBV6-3 to TRBJ2-7; D call uncertain. V gave up 8 bases and J gave up 2 bases, with 13 bases separating them. CDR1 is MNHEY and CDR2 is SVGEGT in the germline V gene. This CDR3 is 13 amino acids long. DNA for the CDR3: TGTGCCAGCCACCACGATAACACCTACGAGCAGTACTTC. Amino acid sequence: CASHHDNTYEQYF.

This clonotype was observed many times. This chain connects TRBV20-1 to TRBJ2-5; 8 positions match TRBD2. Looked up from germline, CDR1 is DFQATT and CDR2 is SNEGSKA (reference sequence). V shed 6 bases, J shed 4 bases, and the junction held 7 bases outside the gene matches. The CDR3 has 13 amino acids. The CDR3 coding sequence is TGCAGTGCCCCAGGGCTAGCGGGAGAGACCCAGTACTTC. It is translated as CSAPGLAGETQYF.

This clonotype was picked up many times. CDR3 nucleotides: TGCAGTGCTAGAGGGGCGGGCCGCTCCTACAATGAGCAGTTCTTC. Translating it yields CSARGAGRSYNEQFF. J is TRBJ2-1 and V is TRBV20-1; tentatively, D is TRBD2 (5 bases). Germline V gene sequence: CDR1 DFQATT, CDR2 SNEGSKA (reference sequence). The CDR3 has 15 residues. The V and J ends lost 1 base and 0 bases respectively, with 10 bases between them.

This clonotype was found many times. In nucleotides, the CDR3 is TGCAGTGCAAGCACGTCGATGGAGCAGTATTTT. Translation: CSASTSMEQYF. The V and J genes are TRBV20-1 and TRBJ2-3; D gene unclear. Deletions cut 6 bases from V and 11 bases from J, with 15 bases between. The germline CDR1 and CDR2 sequences are DFQATT and SNEGSKA (reference sequence). CDR3 size: 11 residues.